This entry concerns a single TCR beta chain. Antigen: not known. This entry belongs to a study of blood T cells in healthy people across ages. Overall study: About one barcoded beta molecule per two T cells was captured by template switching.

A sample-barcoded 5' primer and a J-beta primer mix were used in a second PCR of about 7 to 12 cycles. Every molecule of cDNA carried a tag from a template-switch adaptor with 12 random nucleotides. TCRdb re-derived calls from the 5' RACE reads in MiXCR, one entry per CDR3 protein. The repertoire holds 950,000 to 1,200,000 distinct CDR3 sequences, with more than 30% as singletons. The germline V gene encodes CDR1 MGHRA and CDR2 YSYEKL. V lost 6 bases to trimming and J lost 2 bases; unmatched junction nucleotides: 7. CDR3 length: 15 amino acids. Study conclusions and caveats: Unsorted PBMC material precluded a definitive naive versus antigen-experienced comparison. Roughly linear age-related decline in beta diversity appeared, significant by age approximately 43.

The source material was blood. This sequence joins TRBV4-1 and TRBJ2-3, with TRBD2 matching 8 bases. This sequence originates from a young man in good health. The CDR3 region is CASSGPGGTTDTQYF. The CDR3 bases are TGCGCCAGCAGTGGACCGGGGGGGACCACAGATACGCAGTATTTT.